The TCR beta chain under discussion was sequenced for a study of shared clonotypes between healthy human individuals. Trimming took 1 base from V and 3 from J, leaving 27 bases between them. The CDR3 runs to 20 residues. Germline V gene lookup returns CDR1 SGHVS and CDR2 FQNEAQ. TCRdb keeps only in-frame clones here, not all; method: immunoSEQ multiplex PCR. The data hold fewer than 850,000 clones, with 96% observed a single time. CD45RO negativity and positive selection for CCR7 defined naive CD8 cells, a population that excluded terminally differentiated effector memory CD45RA+ cells. Sequenced input: naive CD8+ T cells sorted from blood. The clonotype originates from a man aged 30-40 years in good health. The chain couples TRBV7-8 to TRBJ2-5; D remains unclear. CDR3 coding DNA: TGTGCCAGCAGCTTAGTTGTGATGAAGGCCAACGGGCGGTCCAAAGAGACCCAGTACTTC. This gives the protein CASSLVVMKANGRSKETQYF.